This T cell receptor (beta chain) was obtained from a study of T cells after yellow fever vaccination. Regarding the study as a whole: Clones from primary vaccination mostly reappeared after the booster (roughly 95% CD4, approximately 86% CD8). Though weaker, the secondary response peaked faster, on day 5 versus 15. The CD4 and CD8 compartments had a small share of their clonotypes in common.

A 5'RACE template-switching step, the method used to make TCR cDNA, added a universal primer site and UMIs. TCRdb reprocessed the 5' RACE reads with MiXCR, giving one entry per CDR3 protein. Of about 630,000 distinct CDR3 sequences in the sample, about 12% were seen once. Germline CDR1 KGHDR, CDR2 SFDVKD. The CDR3 loop spans 13 amino acids. V was clipped by 2 bases and J by 3 bases, with 7 bases between them. This clonotype appeared a few times. As yet, its antigen is unknown. J is TRBJ2-7 and V is TRBV24-1; D unclear. The clonotype comes from a man in his thirties or forties who received the YFV17D yellow fever vaccine. This material consisted of PBMCs, taken on the day of the yellow fever booster vaccination. The CDR3 DNA sequence: TGTGCCACCAGTGATTCCAATGACTACGAGCAGTACTTC. Residues: CATSDSNDYEQYF.